This T cell receptor (beta chain) emerged from a study of shared clonotypes between healthy human individuals. Findings and limits, study-wide: An expected dependence of interdonor clonotype sharing on sequencing depth was noted. Only blood was sampled, and tissue TCR repertoires likely differ from blood ones.

As to this clone: Antigen specificity is unknown.

CDR3 length: 14 residues. Trimming removed 4 bases from V and 4 bases from J, with 13 bases in between. CDR1 is SGHNT, CDR2 YYREEE, per germline (reference sequence). Only in-frame clones appear in the TCRdb table, and some are missing; sequencing was by immunoSEQ multiplex PCR. Among fewer than 650,000 clones listed, 75% to 85% were seen once. Donors had no recently reported acute infections or vaccinations and were HIV-negative. V and J are TRBV5-4 and TRBJ2-3; possible D gene TRBD2, 5 bases. The sequencing input was PBMCs. This TCR came from a woman between 40 and 55 years old in good health. Some clones in this sample may be carry-over from other donors' samples. CDR3: CASSPREGSDTQYF. The CDR3 nucleotides are TGTGCCAGCAGCCCGAGGGAAGGATCAGATACGCAGTATTTT.